This T cell receptor beta chain was sequenced during a study of Ad26.COV2.S vaccination and SARS-CoV-2 variants. Study-wide results and limits: The analyses of TCR breadth and depth may have understated the size of total T cell responses.

Sequenced by immunoSEQ multiplex PCR; TCRdb stores in-frame clones only, minus some. The sample contains fewer than 600,000 clones, roughly 87% of which appear only once. The treatment denotes: around 19 received Ad26.COV2.S at low or high dose, single or two shots; about 5 received placebo; per-sample allocation not given. The samples date from day 63 after the first vaccine or placebo injection. With regard to this clone: As yet, its antigen is unknown.

Germline V CDR1 and CDR2: SGHRS, YFSETQ. The J segment lost 5 bases and the V segment lost 0 bases, leaving 7 bases of the junction unmatched. The CDR3 is 15 amino acids. The sample consisted of peripheral blood, taken in a trial of Ad26.COV2.S vaccine versus placebo. The receptor was isolated from a person between 18 and 65 years old who received the Ad26.COV2.S COVID-19 vaccine or a placebo. The V call is TRBV5-1, the J call TRBJ2-5; TRBD1 agrees at 7 bases. The CDR3 DNA reads as TGCGCCAGCAGCTTGGACGGCAGGGGGTCTGAGACCCAGTACTTC. The encoded protein is CASSLDGRGSETQYF.